This is a list of T cell receptor beta chains from one sample in a study of T cells in Graves' hyperthyroidism and ophthalmopathy. Each CDR3 protein gets one entry after TCRdb re-called the multiplex PCR reads with MiXCR. This sample carries 280,000 or so distinct CDR3 sequences, roughly 15% of them seen once, and the ten largest clones take 30%. The specimen sequenced was blood. The receptor source for this set is a woman in her 50s with Graves' hyperthyroidism that later progressed to Graves' ophthalmopathy. Each CDR3 is given with its conserved first and last residue. The order of the fields is J gene, clone size, V gene, D gene, CDR3 length, CDR3 DNA, CDR3 protein. D genes are given only for firm matches. Some rows mark clone size as missing; the rest say once, few, many or name a class of expanded clone.

TRBJ2-1	few	TRBV4-1	TRBD2	15	TGCGCCAGCAGTCGGGGACTAGACTCCTACAATGAGCAGTTCTTC	CASSRGLDSYNEQFF
TRBJ1-4	few	TRBV5-1	TRBD1	17	TGCGCCAGCAGCTTGCGTCCTCCGGGACAGGGCAATGAAAAACTGTTTTTT	CASSLRPPGQGNEKLFF
TRBJ2-5	many	TRBV24-1	TRBD2	17	TGTGCCACCAGTGATACCAAGACTAGCGGGAGAGAAGAGACCCAGTACTTC	CATSDTKTSGREETQYF
TRBJ2-7	many	TRBV6-1	TRBD1	13	TGTGCCAGCACCCGGGACAGGGTGGGCGAGCAGTACTTC	CASTRDRVGEQYF
TRBJ2-5	many	TRBV12-3/TRBV12-4	TRBD2	15	TGTGCCAGCAGTCTCCGGACTAGCCTGGCGGAGACCCAGTACTTC	CASSLRTSLAETQYF
TRBJ2-5	many	TRBV30	-	16	TGTGCCTGGAGTGTAGGGTGGGCCTCCCATCAAGAGACCCAGTACTTC	CAWSVGWASHQETQYF
TRBJ1-4	many	TRBV28	-	13	TGTGCCACGGGGACCGGGCTAGGGGAAAAACTGTTTTTT	CATGTGLGEKLFF
TRBJ1-6	-	TRBV14	TRBD1	14	TGTGCCAGCAGCCACTCAGGGGGTATTTCACCCCTCCACTTT	CASSHSGGISPLHF
TRBJ2-7	few	TRBV24-1	TRBD2	17	TGTGCCACCAGTGATTCCGGCCCAGCTAGCGGGATCCACGAGCAGTACTTC	CATSDSGPASGIHEQYF
TRBJ2-5	many	TRBV28	-	13	TGTGCCAGCAGCATTAGGCTAGCGACACGCAAGTACTTC	CASSIRLATRKYF
TRBJ2-2	-	TRBV24-1	-	16	TGTGCCACCAGTGACCTAAGGACGGGGGACACCGGGGAGCTGTTTTTT	CATSDLRTGDTGELFF
TRBJ2-7	many	TRBV6-1	-	13	TGTGCCAGCAGTGAAATCCCGACCTACGAGCAGTACTTC	CASSEIPTYEQYF
TRBJ2-3	-	TRBV13	TRBD1	15	TGTGCCAGCAGCTCGGGACAGGGGGTTGAAGATACGCAGTATTTT	CASSSGQGVEDTQYF
TRBJ1-3	few	TRBV2	-	17	TGTGCCAGCAGTGAAGCGTTAAGGCCTGGGGAAGGAAACACCATATATTTT	CASSEALRPGEGNTIYF
TRBJ1-5	many	TRBV6-1	-	12	TGTGCCAGCAGTGTCAGCAATCAGCCCCAGCATTTT	CASSVSNQPQHF
TRBJ1-2	-	TRBV9	TRBD1	12	TGTGCCAGCAGCCAGGGGGCCAAAGGCTACACCTTC	CASSQGAKGYTF
TRBJ1-3	-	TRBV9	TRBD1	16	TGTGCCAGCAGCGGAACAGGGGGCTCTACTGGAAACACCATATATTTT	CASSGTGGSTGNTIYF
TRBJ2-7	many	TRBV24-1	-	13	TGTGCCACGGGTGCGGGACATGCCTACGAGCAGTACTTC	CATGAGHAYEQYF
TRBJ1-5	few	TRBV20-1	-	14	TGCAGTACCAGGGGAGGACGGAATAATCAGCCCCAGCATTTT	CSTRGGRNNQPQHF
TRBJ1-2	few	TRBV6-1	-	14	TGTGCCAGCAGTGGATCGGTGGCGGGCTATGGCTACACCTTC	CASSGSVAGYGYTF
TRBJ1-2	-	TRBV28	-	14	TGTGCCAGCAGACGGCCAATAGGCCACTATGGCTACACCTTC	CASRRPIGHYGYTF
TRBJ2-7	many	TRBV7-2	TRBD2	14	TGTGCCAGCAGCTTATCTAGCGGGAGGGCCGGGCAGTACTTC	CASSLSSGRAGQYF
TRBJ2-1	many	TRBV2	TRBD2	15	TGTGCCAGCAGTGCGGGGGCTAGCGGGAGGAATGAGCAGTTCTTC	CASSAGASGRNEQFF
TRBJ2-7	many	TRBV29-1	-	14	TGCAGCGTTGCTAGTCGTTGGGACCCATACGAGCAGTACTTC	CSVASRWDPYEQYF
TRBJ2-7	many	TRBV28	-	17	TGTGCCAGCAGTTTATGGGGAAGACTAACCCGATCCTACGAGCAGTACTTC	CASSLWGRLTRSYEQYF
TRBJ2-7	few	TRBV7-2	-	12	TGTGCCAGCAGCATCCAGGGAGACGAGCAGTACTTC	CASSIQGDEQYF
TRBJ1-1	many	TRBV30	-	13	TGTGCCTGGAGTGTACGGGGGGACACTGAAGCTTTCTTT	CAWSVRGDTEAFF
TRBJ2-7	-	TRBV27	-	16	TGTGCCAGCAGCCTCGAAGCTAGCAGAGGTCAGGGGGAGCAGTACTTC	CASSLEASRGQGEQYF
TRBJ2-2	many	TRBV11-2	-	14	TGTGCCAGCAGTCCTCAAAAGGGCCCCGGGGAGCTGTTTTTT	CASSPQKGPGELFF
TRBJ2-2	-	TRBV24-1	-	16	TGTGCCACCAGTGATTGGGAGAGGGGGGACACCGGGGAGCTGTTTTTT	CATSDWERGDTGELFF
TRBJ2-7	many	TRBV6-1	TRBD1	12	TGTGCCAGCGCGGACGACAGGGAAGAGCAGTACTTC	CASADDREEQYF
TRBJ2-7	many	TRBV27	-	13	TGTGCCAGCAGTTCTAGGGACCTCTGGGAGCAGTACTTC	CASSSRDLWEQYF
TRBJ2-2	many	TRBV15	-	14	TGTGCCACCAGCAGAGATCTGAACACCGGGGAGCTGTTTTTT	CATSRDLNTGELFF
TRBJ2-7	many	TRBV11-2	-	13	TGTGCCAGCAGCCAAACGAACAGATACGAGCAGTACTTC	CASSQTNRYEQYF
TRBJ2-7	many	TRBV2	TRBD1	13	TGTGCCAGCAGTCCCGGGACAGGGGCCGAGCAGTACTTC	CASSPGTGAEQYF
TRBJ1-2	many	TRBV28	TRBD1	12	TGTGCCAGCAGTGGGACAGGGCAAGGCTACACCTTC	CASSGTGQGYTF
TRBJ2-1	many	TRBV11-2	-	15	TGTGCCAGCAGCACAACTAGTCTCTCCTACAATGAGCAGTTCTTC	CASSTTSLSYNEQFF
TRBJ2-3	-	TRBV25-1	TRBD2	15	TGTGCCAGCAGTCGCACCGCCCCCGGGGGGGATACGCAGTATTTT	CASSRTAPGGDTQYF
TRBJ2-7	many	TRBV12-3/TRBV12-4	-	13	TGTGCCAGCAGTTCCTACCAGGGTGGCGAGCAGTACTTC	CASSSYQGGEQYF
TRBJ2-3	many	TRBV2	TRBD1	16	TGTGCCAGCAGTCCTCAGGGGGCCCCTAGCACAGATACGCAGTATTTT	CASSPQGAPSTDTQYF
TRBJ1-1	many	TRBV7-9	-	15	TGTGCCAGCAGCCCCGGGGGGGTCCGGAACACTGAAGCTTTCTTT	CASSPGGVRNTEAFF
TRBJ1-2	many	TRBV28	-	14	TGTGCCAGCACTCCTAGGATGGCAGGGGAAGGCTACACCTTC	CASTPRMAGEGYTF
TRBJ1-1	many	TRBV3-1	-	13	TGTGCCAGCAGCCAAGATAGCAACACTGAAGCTTTCTTT	CASSQDSNTEAFF
TRBJ2-7	many	TRBV7-9	-	15	TGTGCCAGCAGCTTCAGGGGCAGATCCCCCTACGAGCAGTACTTC	CASSFRGRSPYEQYF
TRBJ2-7	few	TRBV3-1	-	14	TGTGCCAGCAGCCGCCTTGACAAGCCATACGAGCAGTACTTC	CASSRLDKPYEQYF
TRBJ2-7	few	TRBV13	TRBD2	16	TGTGCCAGCAGCTTACTAGCGGGAGGGCCCGGCGACGAGCAGTACTTC	CASSLLAGGPGDEQYF
TRBJ1-1	many	TRBV3-1	-	15	TGTGCCAGCACGCCCTTTGGGATTGCGATCACTGAAGCTTTCTTT	CASTPFGIAITEAFF
TRBJ2-2	many	TRBV10-3	TRBD2	15	TGTGCCATCAGTGGGGGCGGGAGTACCGCCGGGGAGCTGTTTTTT	CAISGGGSTAGELFF
TRBJ1-1	-	TRBV19	-	14	TGTGCCAGTAGTGGAGGACCGCGGAACACTGAAGCTTTCTTT	CASSGGPRNTEAFF